This T cell receptor (beta chain) was captured in a study of cytomegalovirus exposure and HLA in healthy donors. The study, taken as a whole, reports: In a later analysis, compared with equally common non-associated chains, HLA-associated beta chains were more expanded. Most CMV-associated TCR beta chains appeared HLA-restricted in a later analysis.

PCR amplification relied on 60 Vbeta primers (plus 13 Jbeta primers). The table came from immunoSEQ multiplex PCR; TCRdb's copy has only in-frame clones and leaves some out. The sample yields about 160,000 clones, about two thirds seen once. Germline assignment: CDR1 LNHDA and CDR2 SQIVND (reference sequence). The ends were cut back, 6 bases at V and 2 bases at J, with 14 bases in the middle. The CDR3 consists of 15 residues. This clone was seen only a few times. Antigen unknown. This cohort consisted of healthy bone marrow donors. The origin of this receptor is a young woman in good health and CMV-seronegative. The sequenced material came from PBMCs. The chain employs TRBV19 and TRBJ1-5; maybe TRBD1 (5 bases). CDR3 bases: TGTGCCAGTAGGGCAGGGAGGTTGGGCAATCAGCCCCAGCATTTT. Translation: CASRAGRLGNQPQHF.